This T cell receptor beta chain was recorded in a study of radiotherapy plus CTLA-4 blockade in lung cancer. At the level of the study: Around 19% of enrolled patients responded objectively, and over 30% had disease control.

V was shortened by 2 bases and J by 10 bases, with 12 bases between the two germline ends. The CDR3 length is 12 residues. Germline values: CDR1 GTSNPN, CDR2 SVGIG (reference sequence). Study-wide findings and caveats: An expansion of tumor-derived TCR clones occurred in blood after radiotherapy plus ipilimumab. Increased serum interferon-beta after radiation also reportedly predicted response strongly.

A note on this clone: The antigen is undetermined.

This table comes from immunoSEQ multiplex PCR, and its TCRdb copy is limited to in-frame clones, with some not included. The data hold under 90,000 clones, with approximately 75% observed a single time. This specimen was peripheral blood, taken from a patient treated with radiotherapy plus ipilimumab. V gene TRBV30 combines with J gene TRBJ1-5; D remains ambiguous. The source of this sequence is a human donor with non-small cell lung cancer that progressed on radiotherapy plus ipilimumab. The chain's CDR3 is CAWSSYTEPQHF. DNA of the CDR3: TGTGCCTGGAGTTCTTATACGGAACCCCAGCATTTT.